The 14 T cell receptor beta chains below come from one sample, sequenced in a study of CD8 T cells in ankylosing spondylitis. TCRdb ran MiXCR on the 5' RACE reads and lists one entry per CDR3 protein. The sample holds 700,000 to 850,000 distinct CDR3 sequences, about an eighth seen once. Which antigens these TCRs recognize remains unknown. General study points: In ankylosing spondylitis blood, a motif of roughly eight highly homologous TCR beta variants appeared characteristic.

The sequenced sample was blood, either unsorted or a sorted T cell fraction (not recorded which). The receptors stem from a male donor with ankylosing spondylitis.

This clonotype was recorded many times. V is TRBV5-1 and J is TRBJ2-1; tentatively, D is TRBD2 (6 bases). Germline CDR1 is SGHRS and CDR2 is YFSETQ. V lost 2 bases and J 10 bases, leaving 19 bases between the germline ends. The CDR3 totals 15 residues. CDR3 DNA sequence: TGCGCCAGCAGCTTTTGGGACTCGCTATCGGAGGAGCAGTTCTTC. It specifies CASSFWDSLSEEQFF.

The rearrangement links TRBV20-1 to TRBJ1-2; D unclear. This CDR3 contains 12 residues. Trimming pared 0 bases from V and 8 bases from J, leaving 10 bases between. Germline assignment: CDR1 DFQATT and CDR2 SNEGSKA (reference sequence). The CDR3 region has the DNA TGCAGTGCTAGAGATGGAGGCCTCGGCTACACCTTC. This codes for CSARDGGLGYTF.

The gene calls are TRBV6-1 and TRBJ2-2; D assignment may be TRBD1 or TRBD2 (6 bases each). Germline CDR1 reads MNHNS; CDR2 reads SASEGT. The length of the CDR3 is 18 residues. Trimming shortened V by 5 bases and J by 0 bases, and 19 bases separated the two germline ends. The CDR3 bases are TGTGCCAGCAGTCGCTACCTTCGGAGGGGGGCGAACACCGGGGAGCTGTTTTTT. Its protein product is CASSRYLRRGANTGELFF.

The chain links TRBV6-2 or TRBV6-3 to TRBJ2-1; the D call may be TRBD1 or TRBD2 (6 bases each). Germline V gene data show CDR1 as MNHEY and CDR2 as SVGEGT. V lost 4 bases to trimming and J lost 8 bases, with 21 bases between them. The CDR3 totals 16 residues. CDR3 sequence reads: CASSFRLGGAEDEQFF. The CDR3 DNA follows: TGTGCCAGCAGTTTCCGGCTGGGGGGCGCGGAGGATGAGCAGTTCTTC.

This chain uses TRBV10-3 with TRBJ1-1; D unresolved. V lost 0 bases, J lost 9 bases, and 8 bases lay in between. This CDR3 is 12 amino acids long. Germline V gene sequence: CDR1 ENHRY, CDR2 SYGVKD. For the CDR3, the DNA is TGTGCCATCAGTGAGTCGACGGGGAAAGCTTTCTTT. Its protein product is CAISESTGKAFF.

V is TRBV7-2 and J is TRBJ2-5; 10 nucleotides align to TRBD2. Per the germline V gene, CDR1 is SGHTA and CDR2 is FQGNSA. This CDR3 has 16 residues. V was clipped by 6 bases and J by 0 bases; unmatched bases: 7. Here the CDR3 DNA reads TGTGCCAGCAGTCGGACTAGCGGAAGGTACCAAGAGACCCAGTACTTC. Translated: CASSRTSGRYQETQYF.

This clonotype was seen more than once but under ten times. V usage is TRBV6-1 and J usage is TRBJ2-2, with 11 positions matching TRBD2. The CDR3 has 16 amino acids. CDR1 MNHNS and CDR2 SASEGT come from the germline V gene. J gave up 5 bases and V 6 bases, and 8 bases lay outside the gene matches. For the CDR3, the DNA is TGTGCCAGCAGAAAAGGAAGACTAGCGGGGACCGGGGAGCTGTTTTTT. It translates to CASRKGRLAGTGELFF.

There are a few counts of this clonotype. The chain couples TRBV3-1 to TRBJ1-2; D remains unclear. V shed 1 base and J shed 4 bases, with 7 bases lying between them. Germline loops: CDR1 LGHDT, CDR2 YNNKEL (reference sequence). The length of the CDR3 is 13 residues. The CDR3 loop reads CASSQGNSYGYTF. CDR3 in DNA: TGTGCCAGCAGCCAAGGGAACAGCTATGGCTACACCTTC.

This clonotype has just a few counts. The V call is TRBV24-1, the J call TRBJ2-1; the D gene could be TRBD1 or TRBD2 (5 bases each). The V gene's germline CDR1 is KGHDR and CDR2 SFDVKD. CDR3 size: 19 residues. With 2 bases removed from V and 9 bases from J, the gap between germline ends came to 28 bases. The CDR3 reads CATSDSTGLGTHTSLEQFF. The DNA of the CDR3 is TGTGCCACCAGTGATTCTACAGGATTGGGGACGCACACGTCCCTTGAGCAGTTCTTC.

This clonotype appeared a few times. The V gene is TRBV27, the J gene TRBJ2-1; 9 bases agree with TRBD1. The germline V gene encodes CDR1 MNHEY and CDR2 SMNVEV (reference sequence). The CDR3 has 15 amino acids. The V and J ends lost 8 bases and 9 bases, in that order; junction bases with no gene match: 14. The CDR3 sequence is CASASPYRDRAEQFF. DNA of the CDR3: TGTGCCAGCGCATCCCCTTACCGGGACAGGGCTGAGCAGTTCTTC.

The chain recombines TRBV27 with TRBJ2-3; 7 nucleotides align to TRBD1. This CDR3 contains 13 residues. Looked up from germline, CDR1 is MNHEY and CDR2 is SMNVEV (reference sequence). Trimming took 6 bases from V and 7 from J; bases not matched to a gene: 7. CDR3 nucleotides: TGTGCCAGCAGCCCCGGGACAGCCAATACGCAGTATTTT. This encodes CASSPGTANTQYF.

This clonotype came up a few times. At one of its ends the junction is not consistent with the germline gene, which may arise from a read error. Here the CDR3 DNA reads TGTGCCAGCAGCTTAGCGAACCCCGGGACTAGCTTGTTC. As protein: CASSLANPGTSLF. The gene calls are TRBV7-9 and TRBJ2-5; 9 bases line up with TRBD2. This CDR3 comprises 13 residues. CDR1 is SEHNR and CDR2 is FQNEAQ in the germline V gene (reference sequence).

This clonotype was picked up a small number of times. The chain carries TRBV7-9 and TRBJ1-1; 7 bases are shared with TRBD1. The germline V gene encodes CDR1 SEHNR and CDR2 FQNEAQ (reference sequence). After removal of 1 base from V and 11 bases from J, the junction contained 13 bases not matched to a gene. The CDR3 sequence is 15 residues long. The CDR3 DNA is TGTGCCAGCAGCTTAGAAGGGAGACAGGGCCGTCGGGCTTTCTTT. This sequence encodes CASSLEGRQGRRAFF.

CDR3 sequence (DNA): TGTGCCACCAGCAACCCATTAGCGGGAGGAAAGAATGAGCAGTTCTTC. It translates to CATSNPLAGGKNEQFF. The V call is TRBV15, the J call TRBJ2-1; 10 bases are a match to TRBD2. This CDR3 contains 16 residues. The V segment lost 4 bases and the J segment 7 bases; nucleotides outside the gene matches: 10. Germline V gene lookup returns CDR1 LNHNV and CDR2 YYDKDF (reference sequence).